A single TCR beta chain is shown here with its context. The data are from a study of T-cell reconstitution after alpha-beta-depleted transplantation in children. Trimming took off 6 bases at V and 2 bases at J, with 14 bases between the two ends. The CDR3 runs 14 residues. Looked up from germline, CDR1 is SNHLY and CDR2 is FYNNEI. The authors prepared the TCRbeta library with unique molecular identifiers. Using its own MiXCR run on the PCR reads, TCRdb lists one record per CDR3 protein. The sample yields 800,000 to 1,000,000 distinct CDR3 sequences, around 30% seen once. The TCR originated in a boy under two years old who had a stem cell transplant for SCID, so the T cells may come from the graft donor. This specimen consisted of PBMCs, mostly from graft donor cells, obtained 360 days after TCRalphabeta/CD19-depleted stem cell transplant. The rearrangement joins TRBV2 to TRBJ2-7, with D tentatively TRBD1 (6 bases). The CDR3 spells CASSENGQTYEQYF. The CDR3 DNA follows: TGTGCCAGCAGCGAGAATGGACAGACCTACGAGCAGTACTTC.